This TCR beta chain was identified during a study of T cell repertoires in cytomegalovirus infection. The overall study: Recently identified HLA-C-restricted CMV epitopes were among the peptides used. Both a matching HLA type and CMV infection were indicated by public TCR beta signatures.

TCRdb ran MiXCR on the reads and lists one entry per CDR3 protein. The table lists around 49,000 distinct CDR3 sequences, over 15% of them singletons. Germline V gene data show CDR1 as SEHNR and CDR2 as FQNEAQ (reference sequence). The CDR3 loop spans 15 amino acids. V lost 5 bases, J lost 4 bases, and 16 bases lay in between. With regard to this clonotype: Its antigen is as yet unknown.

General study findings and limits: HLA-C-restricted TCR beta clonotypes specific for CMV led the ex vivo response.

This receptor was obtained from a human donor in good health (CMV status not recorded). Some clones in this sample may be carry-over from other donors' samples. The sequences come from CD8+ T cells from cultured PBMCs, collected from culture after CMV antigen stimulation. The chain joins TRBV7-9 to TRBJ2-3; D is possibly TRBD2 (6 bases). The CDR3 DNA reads TGTGCCAGCAGCGGGTCCGGGACTTCACCAGATACGCAGTATTTT. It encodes CASSGSGTSPDTQYF.